This T cell receptor (beta chain) was retrieved from a study of T cells in Graves' hyperthyroidism and ophthalmopathy. Using RNA transcripts as the source, TCR beta CDR3 regions were amplified. A set of HTBI primers served as the primers for a first-round RT-PCR of the TCR CDR3. Via MiXCR, TCRdb re-called the multiplex PCR reads, giving one row per CDR3 protein. Of approximately 530,000 distinct CDR3 sequences detected, 20% appear once; the ten largest clones hold 47%. Findings and limits, study-wide: Appearing also in blood were most of the thyroid clonotypes expanded above 0.001.

Between the trimmed V and J ends, which lost 4 bases and 0 bases, there was a span of 13 bases. This CDR3 contains 15 residues. The V gene's germline CDR1 is SEHNR and CDR2 FQNEAQ (reference sequence). This clonotype came up many times. The target antigen is unknown. Patients were excluded because of uncontrolled infection, other autoimmune disease, pregnancy or lactation. On the basis of clinical symptoms, serum thyroxine and TRAb, thyroid ultrasound and orbital computed tomography, diagnoses were made. Using more than 7.5 ml of fresh peripheral blood, PBMCs were prepared. The specimen was blood. This receptor was taken from a man between 35 and 55 years old with Graves' ophthalmopathy. V and J are TRBV7-9 and TRBJ2-7; D gene uncertain. The CDR3 sequence is CASSSGRLSSYEQYF. The CDR3 DNA reads TGTGCCAGCAGCTCAGGACGGCTAAGCTCCTACGAGCAGTACTTC.